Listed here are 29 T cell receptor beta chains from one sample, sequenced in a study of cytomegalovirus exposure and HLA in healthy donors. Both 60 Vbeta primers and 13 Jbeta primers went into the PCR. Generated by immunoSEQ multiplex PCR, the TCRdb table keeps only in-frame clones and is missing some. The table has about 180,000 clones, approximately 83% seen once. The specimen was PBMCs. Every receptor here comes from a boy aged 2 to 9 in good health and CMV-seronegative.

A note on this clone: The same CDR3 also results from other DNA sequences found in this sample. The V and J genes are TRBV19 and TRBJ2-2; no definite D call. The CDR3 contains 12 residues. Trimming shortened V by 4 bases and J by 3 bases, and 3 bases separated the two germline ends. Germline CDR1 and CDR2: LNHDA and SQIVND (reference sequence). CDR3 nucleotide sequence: TGTGCCAGTAGTACTTACACCGGGGAGCTGTTTTTT. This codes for CASSTYTGELFF.

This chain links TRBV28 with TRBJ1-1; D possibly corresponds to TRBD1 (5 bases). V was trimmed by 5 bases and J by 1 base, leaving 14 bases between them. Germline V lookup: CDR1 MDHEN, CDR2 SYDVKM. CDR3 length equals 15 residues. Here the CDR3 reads CASSTPGRGNTEAFF. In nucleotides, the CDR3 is TGTGCCAGCAGTACCCCGGGGAGGGGGAACACTGAAGCTTTCTTT.

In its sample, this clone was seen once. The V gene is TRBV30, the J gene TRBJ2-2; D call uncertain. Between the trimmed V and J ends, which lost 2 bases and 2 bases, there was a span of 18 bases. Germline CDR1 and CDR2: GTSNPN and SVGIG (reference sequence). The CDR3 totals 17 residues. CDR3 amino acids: CAWSMTTWSDNTGELFF. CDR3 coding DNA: TGTGCCTGGAGTATGACAACCTGGTCTGATAACACCGGGGAGCTGTTTTTT.

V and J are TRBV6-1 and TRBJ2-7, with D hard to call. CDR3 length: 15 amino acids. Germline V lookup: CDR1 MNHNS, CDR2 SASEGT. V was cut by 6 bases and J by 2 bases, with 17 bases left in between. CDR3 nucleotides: TGTGCCAGCAGCAACACCGCGACTCTACCCTACGAGCAGTACTTC. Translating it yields CASSNTATLPYEQYF.

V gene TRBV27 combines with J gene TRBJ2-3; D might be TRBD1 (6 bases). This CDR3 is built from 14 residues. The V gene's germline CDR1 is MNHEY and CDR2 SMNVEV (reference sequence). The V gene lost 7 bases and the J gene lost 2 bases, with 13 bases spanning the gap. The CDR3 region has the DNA TGTGCCAGCACGCACAGGACAGTCACAGATACGCAGTATTTT. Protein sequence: CASTHRTVTDTQYF.

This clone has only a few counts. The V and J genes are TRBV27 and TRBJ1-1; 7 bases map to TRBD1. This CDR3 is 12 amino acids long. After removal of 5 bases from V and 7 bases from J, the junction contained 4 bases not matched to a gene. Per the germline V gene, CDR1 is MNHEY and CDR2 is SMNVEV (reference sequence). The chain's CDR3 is CASSDRVSEAFF. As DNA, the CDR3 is TGTGCCAGCAGTGACAGGGTTAGTGAAGCTTTCTTT.

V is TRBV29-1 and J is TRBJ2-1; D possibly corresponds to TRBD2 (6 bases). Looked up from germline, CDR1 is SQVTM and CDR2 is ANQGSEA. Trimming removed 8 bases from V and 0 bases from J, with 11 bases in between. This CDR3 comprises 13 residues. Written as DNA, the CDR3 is TGCAGCTTCCGGGACTTCTCCTACAATGAGCAGTTCTTC. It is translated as CSFRDFSYNEQFF.

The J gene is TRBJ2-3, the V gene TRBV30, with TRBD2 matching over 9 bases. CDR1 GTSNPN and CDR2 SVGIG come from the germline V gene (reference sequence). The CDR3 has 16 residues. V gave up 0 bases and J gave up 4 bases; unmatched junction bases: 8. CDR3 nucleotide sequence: TGTGCCTGGAGTGTACTGTCTAGCGGGACATCAGATACGCAGTATTTT. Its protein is CAWSVLSSGTSDTQYF.

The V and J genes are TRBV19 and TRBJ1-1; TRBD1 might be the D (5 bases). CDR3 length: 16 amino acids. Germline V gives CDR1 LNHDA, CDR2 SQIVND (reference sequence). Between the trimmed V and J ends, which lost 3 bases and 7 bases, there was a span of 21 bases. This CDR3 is CASSISLGGRLGEAFF. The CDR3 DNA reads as TGTGCCAGTAGTATCTCCCTCGGGGGGAGGCTCGGTGAAGCTTTCTTT.

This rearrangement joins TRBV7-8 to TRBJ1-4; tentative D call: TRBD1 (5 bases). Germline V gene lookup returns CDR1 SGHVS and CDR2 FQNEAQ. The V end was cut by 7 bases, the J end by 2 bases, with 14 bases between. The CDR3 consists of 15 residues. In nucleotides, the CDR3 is TGTGCCAGCACGGAGTCGGGGGGGACTAATGAAAAACTGTTTTTT. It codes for CASTESGGTNEKLFF.

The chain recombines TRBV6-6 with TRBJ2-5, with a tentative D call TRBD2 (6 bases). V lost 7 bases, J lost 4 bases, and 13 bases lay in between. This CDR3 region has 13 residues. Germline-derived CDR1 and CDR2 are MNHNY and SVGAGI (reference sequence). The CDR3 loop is CASTGGFRETQYF. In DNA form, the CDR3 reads TGTGCCAGCACTGGGGGGTTTCGAGAGACCCAGTACTTC.

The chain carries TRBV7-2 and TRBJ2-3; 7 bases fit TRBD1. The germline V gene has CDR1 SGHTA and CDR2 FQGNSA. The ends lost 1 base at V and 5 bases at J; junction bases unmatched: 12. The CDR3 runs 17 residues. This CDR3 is CASSLVGGQRVGDTQYF. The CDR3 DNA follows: TGTGCCAGCAGCTTAGTAGGGGGACAGCGAGTGGGAGATACGCAGTATTTT.

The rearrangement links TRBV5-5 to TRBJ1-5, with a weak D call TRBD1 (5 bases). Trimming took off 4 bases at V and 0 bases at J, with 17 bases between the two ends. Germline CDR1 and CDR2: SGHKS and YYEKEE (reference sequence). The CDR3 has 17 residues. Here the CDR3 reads CASSLGTSGGSNQPQHF. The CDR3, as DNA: TGTGCCAGCAGCCTAGGGACTAGTGGAGGTAGCAATCAGCCCCAGCATTTT.

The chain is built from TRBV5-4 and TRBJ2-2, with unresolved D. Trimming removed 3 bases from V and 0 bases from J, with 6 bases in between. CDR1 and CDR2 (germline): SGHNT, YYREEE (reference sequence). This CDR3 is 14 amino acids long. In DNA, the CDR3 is TGTGCCAGCAGCTCTCAGACGAACACCGGGGAGCTGTTTTTT. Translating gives CASSSQTNTGELFF.

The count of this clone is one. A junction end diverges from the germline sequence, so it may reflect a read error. CDR3 region: CAGSGRANEQFF. The CDR3 DNA reads as TGTGCCGGGAGCGGGAGGGCCAATGAGCAGTTCTTC. The chain has TRBV30 and TRBJ2-1; 10 bases are shared with TRBD2. This CDR3 contains 12 residues. Germline V gene sequence: CDR1 GTSNPN, CDR2 SVGIG (reference sequence). The full variable domain, in which reference TRBV30 and TRBJ2-1 provide the parts outside the CDR3, is SQTIHQWPATLVQPVGSPLSLECTVEGTSNPNLYWYRQAAGRGLQLLFYSVGIGQISSEVPQNLSASRPQDRQFILSSKKLLLSDSGFYLCAGSGRANEQFFGPGTRLTVL.

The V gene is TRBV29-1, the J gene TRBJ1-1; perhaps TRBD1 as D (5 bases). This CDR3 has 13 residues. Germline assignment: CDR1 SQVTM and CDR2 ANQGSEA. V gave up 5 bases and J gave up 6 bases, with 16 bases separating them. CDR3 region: CSVPRGEDAEAFF. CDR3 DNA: TGCAGCGTTCCCCGGGGGGAGGACGCTGAAGCTTTCTTT.

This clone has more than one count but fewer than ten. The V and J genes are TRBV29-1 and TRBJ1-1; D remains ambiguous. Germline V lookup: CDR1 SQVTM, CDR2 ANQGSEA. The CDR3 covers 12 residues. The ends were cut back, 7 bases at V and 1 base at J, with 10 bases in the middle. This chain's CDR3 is CSARHSNTEAFF. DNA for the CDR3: TGCAGCGCCCGACATTCGAACACTGAAGCTTTCTTT.

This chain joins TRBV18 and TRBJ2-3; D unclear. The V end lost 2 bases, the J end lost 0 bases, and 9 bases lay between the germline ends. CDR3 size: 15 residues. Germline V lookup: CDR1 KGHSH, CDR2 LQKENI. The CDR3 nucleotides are TGTGCCAGCTCACCAAAACAACCTAGCACAGATACGCAGTATTTT. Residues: CASSPKQPSTDTQYF.

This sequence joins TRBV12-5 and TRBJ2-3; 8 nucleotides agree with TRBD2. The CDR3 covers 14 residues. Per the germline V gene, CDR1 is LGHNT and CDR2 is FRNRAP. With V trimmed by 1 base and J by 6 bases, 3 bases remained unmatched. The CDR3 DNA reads TGTGCTAGTGGTTTGGCGGGGGGGCCGGATACGCAGTATTTT. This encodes CASGLAGGPDTQYF.

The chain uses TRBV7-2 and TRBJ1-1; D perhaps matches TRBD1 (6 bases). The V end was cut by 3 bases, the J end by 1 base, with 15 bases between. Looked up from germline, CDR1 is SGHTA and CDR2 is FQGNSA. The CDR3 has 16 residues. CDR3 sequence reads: CASSFTGTYTNTEAFF. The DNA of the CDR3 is TGTGCCAGCAGCTTCACGGGGACATACACGAACACTGAAGCTTTCTTT.

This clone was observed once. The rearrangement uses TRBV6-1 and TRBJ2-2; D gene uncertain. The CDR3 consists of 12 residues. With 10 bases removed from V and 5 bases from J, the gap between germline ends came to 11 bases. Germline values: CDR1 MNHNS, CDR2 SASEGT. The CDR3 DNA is TGTGCCACAAGAGGCGGAACCGGGGAGCTGTTTTTT. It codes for CATRGGTGELFF.

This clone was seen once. The CDR3 bases are TGCGCCAGCAGCTTGGCCGAGAGACTAGCGGTGATGGAGCAGTACTTC. It is translated as CASSLAERLAVMEQYF. This sequence joins TRBV5-1 and TRBJ2-7, with 9 nucleotides matching TRBD2. CDR1 SGHRS and CDR2 YFSETQ come from the germline V gene. CDR3 length: 16 amino acids. V was pared by 0 bases and J by 7 bases, with 11 bases of the junction left unmatched.

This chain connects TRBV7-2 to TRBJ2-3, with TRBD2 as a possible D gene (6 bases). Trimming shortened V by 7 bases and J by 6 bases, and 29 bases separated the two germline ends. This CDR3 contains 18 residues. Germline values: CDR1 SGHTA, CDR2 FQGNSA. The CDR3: CASTHWPVDGRPLDTQYF. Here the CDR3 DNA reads TGTGCCAGCACTCATTGGCCGGTTGACGGGAGACCCCTGGATACGCAGTATTTT.

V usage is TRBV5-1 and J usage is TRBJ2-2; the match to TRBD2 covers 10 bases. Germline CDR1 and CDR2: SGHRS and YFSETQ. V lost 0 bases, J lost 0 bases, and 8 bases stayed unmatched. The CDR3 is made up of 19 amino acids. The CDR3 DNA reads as TGCGCCAGCAGCTTGGATCCAGCGGGGGGGATTTCGAACACCGGGGAGCTGTTTTTT. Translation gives CASSLDPAGGISNTGELFF.

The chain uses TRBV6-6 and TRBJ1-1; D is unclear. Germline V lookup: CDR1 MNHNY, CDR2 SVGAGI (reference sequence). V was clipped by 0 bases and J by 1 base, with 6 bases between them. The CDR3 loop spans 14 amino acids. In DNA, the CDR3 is TGTGCCAGCAGTTACTCGAGACAGAACACTGAAGCTTTCTTT. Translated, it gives CASSYSRQNTEAFF.

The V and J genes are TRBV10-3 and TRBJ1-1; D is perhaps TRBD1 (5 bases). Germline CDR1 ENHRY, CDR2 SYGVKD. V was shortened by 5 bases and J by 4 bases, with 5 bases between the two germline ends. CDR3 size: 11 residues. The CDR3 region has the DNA TGTGCCATCAGTCAGGGCACTGAAGCTTTCTTT. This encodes CAISQGTEAFF.

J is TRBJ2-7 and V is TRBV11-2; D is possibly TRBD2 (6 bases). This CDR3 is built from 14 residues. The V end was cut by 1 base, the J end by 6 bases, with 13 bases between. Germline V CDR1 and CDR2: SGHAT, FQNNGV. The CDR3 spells CASSLAGAPPEQYF. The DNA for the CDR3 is TGTGCCAGCAGCTTAGCGGGAGCCCCACCCGAGCAGTACTTC.

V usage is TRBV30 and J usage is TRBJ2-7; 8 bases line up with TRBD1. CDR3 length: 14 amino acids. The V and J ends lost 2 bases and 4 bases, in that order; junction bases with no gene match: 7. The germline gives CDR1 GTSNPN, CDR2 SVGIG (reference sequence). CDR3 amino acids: CAWSWSGGPYEQYF. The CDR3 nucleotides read TGTGCCTGGAGTTGGTCAGGGGGCCCGTACGAGCAGTACTTC.

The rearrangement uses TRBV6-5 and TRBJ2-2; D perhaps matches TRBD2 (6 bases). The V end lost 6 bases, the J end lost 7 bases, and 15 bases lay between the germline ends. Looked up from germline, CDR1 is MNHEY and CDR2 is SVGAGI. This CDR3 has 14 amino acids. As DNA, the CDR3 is TGTGCCAGCAGCAGATCCGGAGGGAGCGGGGAGCTGTTTTTT. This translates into CASSRSGGSGELFF.